The sequence of this T cell receptor (beta chain) was determined in a study of graft-versus-host responses after intestinal transplantation. Turning to the study itself: Uniformly, recipients were administered anti-thymocyte globulin induction with subsequent tacrolimus and steroids for around three years.

J gave up 6 bases and V 6 bases, and 13 bases lay outside the gene matches. The germline V gene has CDR1 WSHSY and CDR2 SAAADI. The CDR3 length is 16 residues. Measured with immunoSEQ multiplex PCR; TCRdb has only the in-frame clones, and not every one. This sample has some 82,000 clones, with over 75% found just once. About this clone itself: The antigen is unknown.

The rearrangement joins TRBV10-2 to TRBJ2-1; 8 bases line up with TRBD2. The sample consisted of unstimulated CD8+ T cells sorted from spleen or lymph node cells, taken before transplant. The receptor was derived from a human donor who was the organ donor for an intestinal transplant. CDR3 region: CASSKSPTSAGNEQFF. Written as DNA, the CDR3 is TGCGCCAGCAGCAAAAGCCCGACTAGCGCAGGCAATGAGCAGTTCTTC.